Shown below are 10 T cell receptor beta chains from a single sample sequenced in a study of early stage breast cancer tumors. Using immunoSEQ multiplex PCR, the repertoire was profiled, and TCRdb retains in-frame clones only, with some absent. The profile shows tens of thousands of clones, around 83% of them singletons. Sequenced material: blood. The receptors originated from a person aged 50 to 59 with breast cancer.

This rearrangement joins TRBV6-1 to TRBJ2-3; D not resolved. The germline V gene encodes CDR1 MNHNS and CDR2 SASEGT. The ends were cut back, 9 bases at V and 2 bases at J, with 15 bases in the middle. The CDR3 is made up of 14 amino acids. DNA for the CDR3: TGTGCCAGTATAGACCCGCAGATCACAGATACGCAGTATTTT. Protein: CASIDPQITDTQYF.

This clone has a single count. This chain joins TRBV9 and TRBJ2-7, with 14 bases fitting TRBD2. Trimming took 3 bases from V and 4 from J; bases not matched to a gene: 9. The CDR3 runs to 17 residues. Germline V gives CDR1 SGDLS, CDR2 YYNGEE. The DNA for the CDR3 is TGTGCCAGCAGCGCCGGGACTAGCGGGAGTTTTTTGTACGAGCAGTACTTC. It codes for CASSAGTSGSFLYEQYF.

The V and J genes are TRBV7-9 and TRBJ2-1; maybe TRBD1 (6 bases). V lost 3 bases and J 8 bases, leaving 14 bases between the germline ends. The length of the CDR3 is 14 residues. Germline values: CDR1 SEHNR, CDR2 FQNEAQ (reference sequence). This chain's CDR3 is CASSFRGLGDEQFF. Here the CDR3 DNA reads TGTGCCAGCAGCTTCAGGGGATTAGGGGATGAGCAGTTCTTC.

This sequence joins TRBV21-1 and TRBJ2-7. TRBV21-1 constitutes a pseudogene. This CDR3 has 15 amino acids. In nucleotides, the CDR3 is TGTGCCAGCAGCGACCGATGGCGCTCCCTATACGAGCAGTACTTC. Its protein is CASSDRWRSLYEQYF.

The CDR3 coding sequence is TGTGCCAGCAGCTTGTACCGGCGCGAGCAGTACTTC. This gives the protein CASSLYRREQYF. This chain joins TRBV5-6 and TRBJ2-7; D not certain. Deletions cut 1 base from V and 6 bases from J, with 8 bases between. This CDR3 is built from 12 residues. CDR1 and CDR2 from the germline V gene are SGHDT and YYEEEE.

The J gene is TRBJ1-1, the V gene TRBV19, with D unresolved. The V end was cut by 4 bases, the J end by 1 base, with 13 bases between. CDR3 length: 15 residues. Per the germline V gene, CDR1 is LNHDA and CDR2 is SQIVND (reference sequence). The CDR3 spells CASSRTGYSNTEAFF. The CDR3 DNA follows: TGTGCCAGTAGTAGGACGGGTTATTCGAACACTGAAGCTTTCTTT.

The rearrangement joins TRBV25-1 to TRBJ2-2, with D hard to call. Deletions cut 8 bases from V and 1 base from J, with 8 bases between. Germline V gene data show CDR1 as MGHDK and CDR2 as SYGVNS. The CDR3 length is 13 residues. The CDR3 spells CASVKQNTGELFF. The CDR3 DNA sequence: TGTGCCAGCGTAAAACAGAACACCGGGGAGCTGTTTTTT.

The chain links TRBV6-5 to TRBJ2-3, with D perhaps given as TRBD1 or TRBD2 (6 bases each). V shed 2 bases and J shed 7 bases, with 13 bases lying between them. Germline assignment: CDR1 MNHEY and CDR2 SVGAGI. There are 14 residues in the CDR3. DNA of the CDR3: TGTGCCAGCAGTTACATAAGGGGGGCGTATACGCAGTATTTT. Its translation: CASSYIRGAYTQYF.

The V call is TRBV7-9, the J call TRBJ1-1; the D gene is possibly TRBD1 (5 bases). The CDR3 runs to 13 residues. Trimming pared 5 bases from V and 0 bases from J, leaving 7 bases between. CDR1 is SEHNR and CDR2 is FQNEAQ in the germline V gene (reference sequence). CDR3 DNA: TGTGCCAGCAGCCGGGGGGTGAACACTGAAGCTTTCTTT. This codes for CASSRGVNTEAFF.

The gene calls are TRBV19 and TRBJ1-2, with 10 bases that match TRBD1. J lost 8 bases, V lost 4 bases, and 1 base had no gene match. Per germline, CDR1 LNHDA and CDR2 SQIVND (reference sequence). The CDR3 is 12 amino acids. The CDR3 sequence: CASSRQGAGYTF. CDR3 DNA sequence: TGTGCCAGTAGTAGACAGGGGGCCGGCTACACCTTC. Full variable domain (remainder filled in from reference TRBV19 and TRBJ1-2): DGGITQSPKYLFRKEGQNVTLSCEQNLNHDAMYWYRQDPGQGLRLIYYSQIVNDFQKGDIAEGYSVSREKKESFPLTVTSAQKNPTAFYLCASSRQGAGYTFGSGTRLTVV.